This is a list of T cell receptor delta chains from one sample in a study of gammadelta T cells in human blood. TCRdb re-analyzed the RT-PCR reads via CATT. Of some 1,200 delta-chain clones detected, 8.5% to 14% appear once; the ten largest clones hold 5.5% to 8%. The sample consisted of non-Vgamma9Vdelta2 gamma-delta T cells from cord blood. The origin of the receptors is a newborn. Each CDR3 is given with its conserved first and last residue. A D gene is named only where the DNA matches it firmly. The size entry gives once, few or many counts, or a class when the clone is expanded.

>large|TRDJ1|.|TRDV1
TGTGCTCTTGGGGACCGGCCTTCCTACTGGGGGATGTGGGGTTACACCGATAAACTCATCTTT
CALGDRPSYWGMWGYTDKLIF
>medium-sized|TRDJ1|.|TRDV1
TGTGCTCTTGGGGAACTTGGCCGTCGGAAGGTTTGGGATAAACTCATCTTT
CALGELGRRKVWDKLIF
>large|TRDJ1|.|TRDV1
TGTGCTCTTGGGGAACTTGGGTTTGGGGAGGGGATCTACGATAAACTCATCTTT
CALGELGFGEGIYDKLIF